The 9 T cell receptor beta chains reported below all come from one sample, sequenced in a study of breast tumors, draining lymph nodes, adjacent tissues. TCRdb fed the multiplex PCR reads into MiXCR, producing one record per CDR3 protein. The table has about 220,000 distinct CDR3 sequences, less than 40% seen once. Axillary draining lymph nodes of breast cancer patients supplied the node samples. The specimen sequenced was axillary lymph node tissue. These TCRs come from a female donor with breast cancer. Some clones in this sample may be carry-over from other donors' samples.

This clonotype came up many times. The chain has TRBV7-3 and TRBJ2-7, with 7 bases matching TRBD2. Per germline, CDR1 SGHTA and CDR2 FQGTGA. The CDR3 length is 12 residues. Unmatched junction bases numbered 2, after V lost 2 bases and J lost 7 bases. The CDR3, as DNA: TGTGCCAGCAGCTTAGCGGGAGAGGAGCAGTACTTC. Amino acid sequence: CASSLAGEEQYF. Combining the CDR3 with reference TRBV7-3 and TRBJ2-7 gives the whole variable domain GAGVSQTPSNKVTEKGKYVELRCDPISGHTALYWYRQSLGQGPEFLIYFQGTGAADDSGLPNDRFFAVRPEGSVSTLKIQRTERGDSAVYLCASSLAGEEQYFGPGTRLTVT.

In its sample, this clonotype was seen many times. J is TRBJ1-2 and V is TRBV20-1, with a tentative D call TRBD1 (6 bases). The CDR3 consists of 15 residues. Trimming pared 3 bases from V and 3 bases from J, leaving 17 bases between. CDR1 and CDR2 (germline): DFQATT, SNEGSKA (reference sequence). The CDR3 DNA reads TGCAGTGCTAGTGAACCCAGGGGAGGCGACTATGGCTACACCTTC. This gives the protein CSASEPRGGDYGYTF.

This clonotype was recorded many times. The genes are TRBV11-3 and TRBJ2-7; D remains ambiguous. CDR3 size: 12 residues. Trimming shortened V by 3 bases and J by 7 bases, and 10 bases separated the two germline ends. Germline CDR1 and CDR2: SGHNT and YENEEA. The CDR3 bases are TGTGCCAGCAGCTTGAGTTCTACGGAGCAGTACTTC. This translates into CASSLSSTEQYF.

This clonotype appeared many times. This chain's CDR3 is CSATKREGTDTQYF. CDR3 coding DNA: TGCAGTGCTACAAAGCGGGAGGGAACAGATACGCAGTATTTT. This chain uses TRBV20-1 with TRBJ2-3; 10 positions match TRBD2. Germline-derived CDR1 and CDR2 are DFQATT and SNEGSKA (reference sequence). J lost 3 bases, V lost 4 bases, and 4 bases had no gene match. This CDR3 is built from 14 residues.

The gene calls are TRBV3-1 and TRBJ2-1; 10 nucleotides match TRBD2. CDR1 is LGHDT, CDR2 YNNKEL, per germline (reference sequence). The trim removed 4 bases at V and 6 bases at J, leaving 3 bases unmatched. This CDR3 has 14 residues. The DNA of the CDR3 is TGTGCCAGCAGCCGGCTAGCGGGGGTCAATGAGCAGTTCTTC. The encoded protein is CASSRLAGVNEQFF.

The sample holds a few counts of this clonotype. A read error may be the cause here, since a much bigger clone is one base away. This chain links TRBV7-2 with TRBJ1-2; maybe TRBD1 (6 bases). The CDR3 loop spans 15 amino acids. CDR1 SGHTA and CDR2 FQGNSA come from the germline V gene. In nucleotides, the CDR3 is TGTGCCAGCAGCCCGTCTACAGGGTGGCCTAGGGGCTACCCCTTC. The encoded protein is CASSPSTGWPRGYPF. Together with reference TRBV7-2 and TRBJ1-2, the CDR3 gives the full variable domain: GAGVSQSPSNKVTEKGKDVELRCDPISGHTALYWYRQSLGQGLEFLIYFQGNSAPDKSGLPSDRFSAERTGGSVSTLTIQRTQQEDSAVYLCASSPSTGWPRGYPFGSGTRLTVV.

This clonotype has just one count. This chain uses TRBV11-1 with TRBJ1-3; D not certain. The CDR3 consists of 15 residues. Trimming left V 6 bases short and J 0 bases short, with 12 bases between. The germline V gene encodes CDR1 SGHAT and CDR2 FQDESV (reference sequence). CDR3 in DNA: TGTGCCAGCAGTATCCCCGAACGCTCTGGAAACACCATATATTTT. This translates into CASSIPERSGNTIYF.

This clonotype occurred many times. The gene calls are TRBV6-6 and TRBJ2-7; D possibly matches TRBD1 or TRBD2 (5 bases each). V lost 2 bases and J lost 5, with 13 bases in between. Per the germline V gene, CDR1 is MNHNY and CDR2 is SVGAGI (reference sequence). This CDR3 region has 14 residues. In DNA, the CDR3 is TGTGCCAGCAGTTACCGAACAGTGGGGGACGAGCAGTACTTC. As protein: CASSYRTVGDEQYF.

The J gene is TRBJ1-6, the V gene TRBV19, with no clear D. Germline lookup yields CDR1 LNHDA and CDR2 SQIVND (reference sequence). The CDR3 totals 16 residues. Trimming cost V 3 bases and J 0 bases, with 9 bases left between them. CDR3: CASSMYGDSYNSPLHF. CDR3 bases: TGTGCCAGTAGTATGTATGGGGACTCCTATAATTCACCCCTCCACTTT.